What follows is one T cell receptor beta chain and its context. The table lists this clonotype with a few counts. Its antigen is unknown. Per-base quality was not reported, and no clone a single base away is much larger than it. The data originate from a study of identical twins (dated by TCRdb to the mid-2010s). Study-wide context: To test whether fetal clonotypes persist, this study deep-sequenced TCR alpha and beta repertoires from monozygotic twins, from unrelated adults of various ages, and from cord blood. Replicate twin experiments were performed at different times using different library preparation protocols to rule out contamination. Results and caveats for the whole study, not just this receptor: Because the same donors could not be followed over many years, the conclusions relied on cross-sectional statistical analysis. Invariant T cells such as MAIT and iNKT could partly confound zero-insertion analyses, though diverse VJ usage argued against this for most clonotypes. Abundant cord blood beta clonotypes had fewer insertions, young adult naive repertoires showed a similar but weaker trend, and memory repertoires showed no such trend. In beta out-of-frame sequences, excess twin sharing was weaker, because having fewer shared sequences lowered the signal-to-noise ratio. Compared with coincidental sharing between unrelated individuals, out-of-frame TCR alpha sequences shared between twins had an excess of sequences with low generation probability. In monozygotic twins, recombination models systematically underestimated out-of-frame TCR alpha sharing, but the models matched the sharing seen between unrelated individuals.

Library preparation employed 5' RACE. TCRdb names Illumina HiSeq 2000 as the instrument used. Template switching added a universal primer binding site, and the final cDNA carried a unique molecular identifier that allowed TCR cDNA molecules to be counted accurately. Specific primers in the conserved constant-segment region were used to synthesize first-strand cDNA for TCR alpha and beta chains. To control for contamination, each cDNA library was double barcoded with a SMART-Mk sample barcode plus Illumina barcodes. TruSeq adapter sequences and Illumina sample barcodes were added in two successive PCR steps. TCR alpha and beta cDNA libraries were sequenced on the Illumina HiSeq platform with custom primers. On the authors' methods: Raw reads were processed with MiGEC to extract unique molecular identifiers, and MiXCR was used to determine CDR3 positions. Recombination models were inferred per individual with the repgenHMM and IGoR tools using an EM algorithm. The analysis of shared clonotypes was done with the tcR package in R, with sharing normalized by the product of cloneset sizes. To study raw recombination free of thymic and clonal selection effects, out-of-frame nonproductive sequences were analyzed. TCRdb took the public reads, trimmed them with fastp at Q25, ran MiXCR for clone calling and kept in-frame beta chains. Each entry merges the rows of one CDR3 protein and shows their most common DNA and genes. TCRdb's processing, not the study's, gives the V and J calls here. The sample records 250,000 or so distinct CDR3 sequences, 6% to 8.5% of which are singletons. The ten biggest clones cover under 7% of the sample.

Only healthy Caucasian donors were included. Three pairs of female monozygotic twins, all aged roughly 18 to 29 years, made up the twin cohort. CD4+ and CD8+ T cell populations were isolated with positive isolation kits from Invitrogen. Sequences DFQATT (CDR1) and SNEGSKA (CDR2) are obtained from the germline V gene (reference sequence). The CDR3 sequence holds 15 residues, the cysteine and phenylalanine included. The retained sequence is limited to the CDR3, 45 bases, with the frame set at the first base. From V the trimming removes 6 bases and from J it removes 3 bases, while the gene matches leave 12 bases of the junction unaccounted for. This sample was also put to use in a study of yellow fever vaccine responses in identical twins. Reported in the second study: According to the authors, in identical twins the way T cells responded to vaccination appeared partly convergent and partly personalized. Focusing on identical twins, the study followed the T cell clones that responded to the vaccine, and did so with precision.

The sequencing input was CD8+ T cells sorted from blood. The chain joins TRBV20-1 to TRBJ1-2; 8 nucleotides in the junction match TRBD1. The receptor was isolated from a woman between 18 and 29 years old in good health. CDR3 region: CSAWMGQGAYYGYTF. The nucleotide sequence is TGCAGTGCGTGGATGGGTCAGGGGGCATACTATGGCTACACCTTC.